The rows below give T cell receptor beta chains drawn from one sample of a study of shared clonotypes between healthy human individuals. Repertoires were generated with immunoSEQ multiplex PCR, while TCRdb's copy carries only in-frame clones and drops some. The sample carries 730,000 or so clones, 55% to 75% recorded once. Input material: memory CD4+ T cells sorted from blood. These receptors originate from a woman aged 25 to 39 in good health. CDR3s leave out the opening cysteine and the closing phenylalanine or tryptophan.

v_gene	len	j_gene	CDR3aa
TRBV27	14	TRBJ2-7	ASSLTAGGPSGEQY
TRBV28	12	TRBJ2-5	ASSRQGGKETQY
TRBV25-1	16	TRBJ2-7	ASSGTPGDRRGSYEQY
TRBV5-1	13	TRBJ2-5	ASSFQVGGAETQY
TRBV30	13	TRBJ1-3	AWKSGQYSGNTIY
TRBV6-5	13	TRBJ2-1	ASSSLAGGGNEQF
TRBV29-1	10	TRBJ2-7	SVSRRSDEQY
TRBV4-1	14	TRBJ2-7	ASSQRETSGSYEQY
TRBV5-1	12	TRBJ2-7	ASSLAGDRYEQY
TRBV28	11	TRBJ1-2	ASSLTVNYGYT
TRBV29-1	12	TRBJ2-7	SVVKGALAYEQY